This is a list of T cell receptor beta chains from one sample in a study of cytomegalovirus exposure and HLA in healthy donors. Profiling relied on immunoSEQ multiplex PCR, and the TCRdb table lists in-frame clones only, not all of them. The sample shows over 150,000 clones, 65% to 80% of them seen only once. The sample comprised PBMCs. The receptors stem from a man aged 40-49 years in good health and CMV-seronegative. CDR3s include the opening cysteine and the closing phenylalanine or tryptophan. Each record gives: clone size, V gene, J gene, CDR3 length, D gene, CDR3 protein, CDR3 DNA. D genes are given only for firm matches. Size tells how often a clone was seen (once, few, many) or the class of an expanded clone, and some rows leave it out.

size: -
V: TRBV29-1
J: TRBJ2-7
length: 16
D: -
CDR3: CSVRGLSSPIPYEQYF
DNA: TGCAGCGTTAGGGGCTTGTCGAGCCCGATACCCTACGAGCAGTACTTC

size: -
V: TRBV6-6
J: TRBJ2-3
length: 15
D: TRBD1
CDR3: CASSPGTGRPDTQYF
DNA: TGTGCCAGCAGCCCCGGGACAGGAAGACCAGATACGCAGTATTTT

size: -
V: TRBV30
J: TRBJ2-7
length: 12
D: -
CDR3: CAWSDLSYEQYF
DNA: TGTGCCTGGAGTGATCTCTCCTACGAGCAGTACTTC

size: -
V: TRBV19
J: TRBJ1-2
length: 13
D: -
CDR3: CASSSRVLSGYTF
DNA: TGTGCCAGTAGTAGCAGGGTTTTATCTGGCTACACCTTC

size: -
V: TRBV7-9
J: TRBJ2-7
length: 13
D: TRBD2
CDR3: CSSGLAVSYEQYF
DNA: TGTTCCAGCGGGCTAGCGGTATCCTACGAGCAGTACTTC

size: -
V: TRBV5-1
J: TRBJ2-3
length: 15
D: TRBD2
CDR3: CASSLGGGSTDTQYF
DNA: TGCGCCAGCAGCTTGGGGGGAGGGAGCACAGATACGCAGTATTTT

size: -
V: TRBV15
J: TRBJ1-6
length: 15
D: TRBD1
CDR3: CATSYGTGYNSPLHF
DNA: TGTGCCACCAGTTACGGGACAGGTTATAATTCACCCCTCCACTTT

size: few
V: TRBV2
J: TRBJ2-3
length: 15
D: TRBD1
CDR3: CASSVDRGGTDTQYF
DNA: TGTGCCAGCAGTGTCGACAGGGGGGGCACAGATACGCAGTATTTT

size: -
V: TRBV6-1
J: TRBJ1-2
length: 14
D: -
CDR3: CASSVGRANYGYTF
DNA: TGTGCCAGCAGTGTAGGCAGGGCGAACTATGGCTACACCTTC

size: few
V: TRBV30
J: TRBJ2-5
length: 13
D: -
CDR3: CAKARRPGETQYF
DNA: TGTGCCAAGGCGAGGAGGCCGGGGGAGACCCAGTACTTC

size: -
V: TRBV7-8
J: TRBJ1-5
length: 14
D: TRBD1
CDR3: CASSPGTGTQPQHF
DNA: TGTGCCAGCAGCCCAGGGACAGGGACTCAGCCCCAGCATTTT

size: -
V: TRBV2
J: TRBJ2-5
length: 15
D: TRBD2
CDR3: CASSWTSGQQETQYF
DNA: TGTGCCAGCAGTTGGACTAGCGGACAACAAGAGACCCAGTACTTC

size: -
V: TRBV7-7
J: TRBJ2-2
length: 15
D: -
CDR3: CASSLSDTNTGELFF
DNA: TGTGCTAGCAGCCTATCCGACACGAACACCGGGGAGCTGTTTTTT

size: -
V: TRBV5-6
J: TRBJ2-3
length: 15
D: -
CDR3: CASSWKLEDTDTQYF
DNA: TGTGCCAGCAGCTGGAAGCTAGAAGACACAGATACGCAGTATTTT

size: -
V: TRBV7-9
J: TRBJ2-2
length: 17
D: -
CDR3: CASSLGAGRSNTGELFF
DNA: TGTGCCAGCAGCTTGGGGGCGGGCAGGTCGAACACCGGGGAGCTGTTTTTT

size: -
V: TRBV28
J: TRBJ1-4
length: 14
D: TRBD1
CDR3: CASSPTGEDEKLFF
DNA: TGTGCCAGCAGTCCGACAGGGGAAGACGAAAAACTGTTTTTT

size: -
V: TRBV7-2
J: TRBJ1-1
length: 18
D: TRBD1
CDR3: CASSPGAGTAAQNTEAFF
DNA: TGTGCCAGCAGCCCAGGGGCCGGGACAGCGGCCCAGAACACTGAAGCTTTCTTT

size: -
V: TRBV10-3
J: TRBJ2-7
length: 15
D: TRBD2
CDR3: CAIRTTSGGVGEQYF
DNA: TGTGCCATCAGGACAACTAGCGGGGGGGTCGGGGAGCAGTACTTC

size: -
V: TRBV7-9
J: TRBJ1-6
length: 12
D: -
CDR3: CASSSGFSPLHF
DNA: TGTGCCAGCAGCTCAGGGTTTTCACCCCTCCACTTT

size: once
V: TRBV7-9
J: TRBJ1-1
length: 16
D: TRBD1
CDR3: CASSSDRATMNTEAFF
DNA: TGTGCCAGCAGCTCCGACAGGGCCACTATGAACACTGAAGCTTTCTTT

size: -
V: TRBV6-5
J: TRBJ2-7
length: 13
D: -
CDR3: CASRTTGFYEQYF
DNA: TGTGCCAGCAGAACGACAGGTTTCTACGAGCAGTACTTC

size: -
V: TRBV9
J: TRBJ1-1
length: 15
D: -
CDR3: CASSGRMGRNTEAFF
DNA: TGTGCCAGCAGCGGTCGAATGGGGAGGAACACTGAAGCTTTCTTT

size: -
V: TRBV14
J: TRBJ1-5
length: 19
D: TRBD1
CDR3: CASSPNRDRGPYSNQPQHF
DNA: TGTGCCAGCAGCCCCAACCGGGACAGGGGGCCCTATAGCAATCAGCCCCAGCATTTT

size: -
V: TRBV27
J: TRBJ2-3
length: 15
D: -
CDR3: CASSLFRGPTDTQYF
DNA: TGTGCCAGCAGTTTATTCCGGGGTCCCACAGATACGCAGTATTTT

size: -
V: TRBV6-5
J: TRBJ1-1
length: 12
D: -
CDR3: CASSYWRGEAFF
DNA: TGTGCCAGCAGTTACTGGAGGGGTGAAGCTTTCTTT